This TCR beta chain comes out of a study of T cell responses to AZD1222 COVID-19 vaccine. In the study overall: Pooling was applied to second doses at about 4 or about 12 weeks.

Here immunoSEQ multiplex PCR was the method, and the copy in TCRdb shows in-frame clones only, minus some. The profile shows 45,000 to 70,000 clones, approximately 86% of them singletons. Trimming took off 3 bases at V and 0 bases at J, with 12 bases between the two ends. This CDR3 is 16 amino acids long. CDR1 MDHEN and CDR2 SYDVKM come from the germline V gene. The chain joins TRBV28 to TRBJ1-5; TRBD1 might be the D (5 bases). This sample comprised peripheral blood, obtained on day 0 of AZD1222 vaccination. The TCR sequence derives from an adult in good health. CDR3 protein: CASSFGGRDSNQPQHF. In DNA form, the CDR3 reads TGTGCCAGCAGTTTCGGTGGCAGGGATAGCAATCAGCCCCAGCATTTT.